This T cell receptor beta chain was sequenced in a study of cytomegalovirus exposure and HLA in healthy donors. CDR3 length equals 13 residues. The germline gives CDR1 SGHAT, CDR2 FQNNGV. Trimming cost V 4 bases and J 11 bases, with 17 bases left between them. 13 Jbeta primers and 60 Vbeta primers were used for the PCR. TCRdb's copy holds only in-frame clones and misses some; the assay was immunoSEQ multiplex PCR. The top ten hold around 1% of the sample, which has around 200,000 clones, around 89% seen once. The donors comprised healthy bone marrow donors. The sequence was collected from a woman aged 18-29 years in good health and CMV-seronegative. Source material: PBMCs. V usage is TRBV11-2 and J usage is TRBJ2-5, with TRBD2 as a possible D gene (6 bases). This chain's CDR3 is CASSSSNRREQYF. CDR3 nucleotide sequence: TGTGCCAGCAGCTCGAGTAACCGTCGGGAGCAGTACTTC.